Here is one T cell receptor (beta chain) with its context. This sample stems from a study of blood T cell repertoires in COVID-19. The wider study: Italy, Spain and the United States were the sources of the convalescent and acute COVID-19 samples.

TCRdb keeps only in-frame clones here, not all; method: immunoSEQ multiplex PCR. The top ten hold roughly 2.5% of the sample, which has around 150,000 clones, more than 75% seen once. Germline values: CDR1 SQVTM, CDR2 ANQGSEA. The V and J ends lost 4 bases and 7 bases, in that order; junction bases with no gene match: 6. The CDR3 extends over 14 amino acids. This chain connects TRBV29-1 to TRBJ2-1, with TRBD2 matching over 11 bases. The sequenced material came from peripheral blood. This sequence was found in a man between 50 and 59 years old with active COVID-19. The CDR3 protein is CSVGRASGGNEQFF. The CDR3 coding sequence is TGCAGCGTTGGTCGGGCTAGCGGGGGGAATGAGCAGTTCTTC.